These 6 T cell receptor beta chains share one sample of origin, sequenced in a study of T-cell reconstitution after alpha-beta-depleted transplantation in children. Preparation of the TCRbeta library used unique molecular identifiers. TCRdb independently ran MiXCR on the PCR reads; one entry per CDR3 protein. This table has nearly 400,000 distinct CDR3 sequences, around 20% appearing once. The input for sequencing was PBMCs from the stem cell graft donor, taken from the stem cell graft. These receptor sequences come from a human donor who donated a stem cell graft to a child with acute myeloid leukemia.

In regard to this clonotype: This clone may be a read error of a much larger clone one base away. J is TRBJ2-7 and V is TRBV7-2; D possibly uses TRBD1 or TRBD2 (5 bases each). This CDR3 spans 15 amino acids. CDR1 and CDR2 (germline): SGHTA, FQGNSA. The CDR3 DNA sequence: TGTGCCAGCAGCTTAGATCCTAGCAGGGCCTACGAGCTGTACTTC. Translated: CASSLDPSRAYELYF.

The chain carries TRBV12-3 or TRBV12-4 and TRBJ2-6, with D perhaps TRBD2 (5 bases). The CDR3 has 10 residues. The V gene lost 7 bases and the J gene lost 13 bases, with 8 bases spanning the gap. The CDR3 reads CASTSGVLTF. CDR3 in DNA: TGTGCCAGCACCTCGGGAGTCCTGACTTTC.

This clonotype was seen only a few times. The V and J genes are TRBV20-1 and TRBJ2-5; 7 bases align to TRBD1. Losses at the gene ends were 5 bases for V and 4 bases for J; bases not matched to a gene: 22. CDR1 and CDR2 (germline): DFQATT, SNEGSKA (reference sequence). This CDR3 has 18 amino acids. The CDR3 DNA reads TGCAGTGCTCCCCACCCCGGAACAGGGGCGTTTAGTTTAGAGACCCAGTACTTC. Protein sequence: CSAPHPGTGAFSLETQYF.

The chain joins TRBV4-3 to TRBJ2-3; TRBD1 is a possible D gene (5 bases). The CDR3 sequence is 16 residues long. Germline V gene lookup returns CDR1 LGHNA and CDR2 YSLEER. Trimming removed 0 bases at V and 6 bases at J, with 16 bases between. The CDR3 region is CASSQDSKTAMDTQYF. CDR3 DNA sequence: TGCGCCAGCAGCCAAGACTCCAAGACAGCCATGGATACGCAGTATTTT.

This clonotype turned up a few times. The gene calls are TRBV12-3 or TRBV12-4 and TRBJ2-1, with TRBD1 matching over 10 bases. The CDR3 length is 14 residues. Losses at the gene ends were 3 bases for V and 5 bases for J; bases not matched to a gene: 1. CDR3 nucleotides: TGTGCCAGCAGTTTGGACAGGGGGGACAATGAGCAGTTCTTC. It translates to CASSLDRGDNEQFF.

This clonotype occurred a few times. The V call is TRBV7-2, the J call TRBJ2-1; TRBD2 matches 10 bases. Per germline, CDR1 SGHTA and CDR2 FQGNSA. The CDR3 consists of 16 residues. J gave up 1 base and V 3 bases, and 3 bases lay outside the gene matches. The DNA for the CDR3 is TGTGCCAGCAGCTTGCGGACTAGCGGTTCCTACAATGAGCAGTTCTTC. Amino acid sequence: CASSLRTSGSYNEQFF.